These 29 T cell receptor beta chains originate from one sample sequenced in a study of vaccination effects on CD4 cells after COVID-19. Culture proceeded for roughly ten days, and CD4+ T cells were then isolated. Repertoires were generated with immunoSEQ multiplex PCR, while TCRdb's copy carries only in-frame clones and drops some. The table records 30,000 or so clones, 70% to 80% of them present only once. For these receptors, no antigen is known. The specimen comprised CD4+ T cells from PBMCs cultured without peptide, sampled before COVID-19 vaccination. Receptors originate from a human donor who received a COVID-19 vaccine.

This clone turned up a few times. The chain couples TRBV10-3 to TRBJ2-3; 8 nucleotides match TRBD2. CDR3 length: 16 residues. CDR1 and CDR2 (germline): ENHRY, SYGVKD. The J segment lost 0 bases and the V segment lost 2 bases, leaving 4 bases of the junction unmatched. The CDR3 sequence is CAISETPSGSTDTQYF. The CDR3 DNA follows: TGTGCCATCAGTGAGACCCCTAGCGGGAGCACAGATACGCAGTATTTT.

This clone has only one observation. V usage is TRBV2 and J usage is TRBJ1-1, with 9 bases matching TRBD1. J was trimmed by 5 bases and V by 4 bases; bases with no gene match: 11. The CDR3 has 16 residues. Germline V gene data show CDR1 as SNHLY and CDR2 as FYNNEI. CDR3 sequence reads: CASSVSAGTGRTEAFF. The CDR3 nucleotides read TGTGCCAGCAGTGTGTCGGCCGGGACAGGGCGGACTGAAGCTTTCTTT.

The chain carries TRBV11-2 and TRBJ1-2; the D gene is possibly TRBD1 (5 bases). This CDR3 contains 15 residues. The V end lost 5 bases, the J end lost 6 bases, and 19 bases lay between the germline ends. Germline CDR1 is SGHAT and CDR2 is FQNNGV. In nucleotides, the CDR3 is TGTGCCAGCAGCACCGCAATGAGGGCAGGGAATGGCTACACCTTC. Its protein product is CASSTAMRAGNGYTF.

The rearrangement joins TRBV6-2 or TRBV6-3 to TRBJ2-5; either TRBD1 or TRBD2 may supply D (6 bases each). Germline-derived CDR1 and CDR2 are MNHEY and SVGEGT. This CDR3 has 13 amino acids. V lost 6 bases to trimming and J lost 4 bases, with 12 bases between them. In nucleotides, the CDR3 is TGTGCCAGCAGCCGAGGGGGGATAGAGACCCAGTACTTC. Protein sequence: CASSRGGIETQYF.

This clone was seen a few times. The chain carries TRBV5-1 and TRBJ2-3, with a possible D match to TRBD2 (6 bases). Trimming stripped 0 bases from V and 0 bases from J, with 11 bases between. The CDR3 covers 16 residues. CDR1 and CDR2 (germline): SGHRS, YFSETQ. CDR3 amino acids: CASSLVGGSSTDTQYF. The CDR3 nucleotides read TGCGCCAGCAGCTTGGTCGGGGGATCTAGCACAGATACGCAGTATTTT.

CDR3 in DNA: TGTGCCAGCTCACCTGAACGGACAGGGGGCGATGAGCAGTTCTTC. It translates to CASSPERTGGDEQFF. This chain links TRBV18 with TRBJ2-1; the match to TRBD1 covers 11 bases. The CDR3 runs 15 residues. From germline, CDR1 is KGHSH and CDR2 LQKENI. Trimming at V came to 3 bases and at J to 8 bases, leaving 6 bases not matched to a gene.

V gene TRBV5-6 combines with J gene TRBJ2-5; 16 nucleotides agree with TRBD2. V trimming: 4 bases; J trimming: 5 bases; junction bases outside the gene matches: 11. The germline V gene has CDR1 SGHDT and CDR2 YYEEEE. This CDR3 is built from 18 residues. CDR3 amino acids: CASSKPGLAGGPGETQYF. In nucleotides, the CDR3 is TGTGCCAGCAGCAAACCGGGACTAGCGGGAGGGCCGGGGGAGACCCAGTACTTC.

The chain recombines TRBV4-1 with TRBJ1-1, with D possibly TRBD1 on 6 matching bases. The germline V gene encodes CDR1 MGHRA and CDR2 YSYEKL. The CDR3 consists of 22 residues. V was clipped by 1 base and J by 0 bases, with 30 bases between them. CDR3 DNA sequence: TGCGCCAGCAGCCAAGGTTTCAGCCCGGGGGCGCCGGCCCACCACCTGAACACTGAAGCTTTCTTT. This sequence encodes CASSQGFSPGAPAHHLNTEAFF.

The chain is built from TRBV12-3 or TRBV12-4 and TRBJ2-7, with D perhaps TRBD1 (6 bases). The CDR3 sequence is 13 residues long. With 2 bases removed from V and 5 bases from J, the gap between germline ends came to 10 bases. The CDR3 DNA is TGTGCCAGCAGTTTAACAGGGCTCAACGAGCAGTACTTC. It specifies CASSLTGLNEQYF.

The chain has TRBV10-1 and TRBJ2-7; D gene uncertain. With 4 bases removed from V and 8 bases from J, the gap between germline ends came to 15 bases. Germline V gene lookup returns CDR1 WNHNN and CDR2 SYGVQD (reference sequence). The CDR3 length is 13 residues. As DNA, the CDR3 is TGCGCCAGCAGTGGGCCCTCTACGGGCAAGCAGTACTTC. Translation: CASSGPSTGKQYF.

The V and J genes are TRBV30 and TRBJ1-3; D is ambiguous. V was pared by 0 bases and J by 0 bases, with 9 bases between. The CDR3 runs 15 residues. CDR1 is GTSNPN, CDR2 SVGIG, per germline (reference sequence). The DNA for the CDR3 is TGTGCCTGGAGTGTCTCTAGGAGCTCTGGAAACACCATATATTTT. Amino acid sequence: CAWSVSRSSGNTIYF.

This chain connects TRBV24-1 to TRBJ2-3, with D unresolved. This CDR3 is 14 amino acids long. Germline assignment: CDR1 KGHDR and CDR2 SFDVKD. The V end was cut by 4 bases, the J end by 2 bases, with 9 bases between. The CDR3 nucleotides read TGTGCCACCAGTGAGACTGGGGTCACAGATACGCAGTATTTT. It translates to CATSETGVTDTQYF.

V and J are TRBV7-2 and TRBJ2-1, with 12 bases aligning to TRBD2. The CDR3 loop spans 15 amino acids. Losses at the gene ends were 2 bases for V and 9 bases for J; bases not matched to a gene: 5. CDR1 SGHTA and CDR2 FQGNSA come from the germline V gene. In DNA form, the CDR3 reads TGTGCCAGCAGCTTATCGACTAGCGGGGGTCTTGAGCAGTTCTTC. Its translation is CASSLSTSGGLEQFF.

The chain recombines TRBV19 with TRBJ1-1, with D unresolved. The germline V gene has CDR1 LNHDA and CDR2 SQIVND (reference sequence). The CDR3 has 14 amino acids. V lost 3 bases and J lost 0, with 8 bases in between. In nucleotides, the CDR3 is TGTGCCAGTAGTATCGGTGGGGTGAACACTGAAGCTTTCTTT. It codes for CASSIGGVNTEAFF.

The chain couples TRBV6-5 to TRBJ2-5; 13 bases map to TRBD2. Germline-derived CDR1 and CDR2 are MNHEY and SVGAGI. The length of the CDR3 is 16 residues. V gave up 2 bases and J gave up 4 bases; unmatched junction bases: 4. The CDR3 coding sequence is TGTGCCAGCAGTTACCACCGACTAGCGGGGGGAGAGACCCAGTACTTC. Amino acid sequence: CASSYHRLAGGETQYF.

This clone appeared a few times. The chain has TRBV5-1 and TRBJ2-3; 9 nucleotides line up with TRBD2. This CDR3 region has 17 residues. Germline V gives CDR1 SGHRS, CDR2 YFSETQ. The ends lost 3 bases at V and 1 base at J; junction bases unmatched: 9. CDR3 loop: CASSSWASGVGTDTQYF. The CDR3 DNA reads as TGCGCCAGCAGCTCGTGGGCTAGCGGGGTTGGCACAGATACGCAGTATTTT.

The chain links TRBV6-5 to TRBJ1-5; D is uncertain. This CDR3 has 14 amino acids. The V end lost 3 bases, the J end lost 0 bases, and 6 bases lay between the germline ends. Germline V lookup: CDR1 MNHEY, CDR2 SVGAGI. The DNA of the CDR3 is TGTGCCAGCAGTTATAAAGATAGCAATCAGCCCCAGCATTTT. Protein: CASSYKDSNQPQHF.

J is TRBJ2-5 and V is TRBV5-4, with TRBD2 matching 7 bases. V lost 4 bases to trimming and J lost 1 base; unmatched junction nucleotides: 4. The V gene's germline CDR1 is SGHNT and CDR2 YYREEE (reference sequence). The CDR3 is 14 amino acids. The CDR3 loop is CASSRGRGQETQYF. CDR3 bases: TGTGCCAGCAGCCGAGGGAGGGGCCAAGAGACCCAGTACTTC.

The rearrangement uses TRBV19 and TRBJ1-5, with D hard to call. The CDR3 extends over 16 amino acids. The germline V gene has CDR1 LNHDA and CDR2 SQIVND (reference sequence). The V end lost 6 bases, the J end lost 1 base, and 16 bases lay between the germline ends. CDR3 sequence: CASRTTSGWSNQPQHF. Here the CDR3 DNA reads TGTGCCAGTAGGACTACGAGCGGGTGGAGCAATCAGCCCCAGCATTTT.

This clone was seen a single time. This CDR3 reads CASSQEPGQGVTQYF. The CDR3 DNA reads TGTGCCAGCAGCCAAGAACCGGGACAGGGGGTGACCCAGTACTTC. The genes are TRBV3-1 (or the pseudogene TRBV3-2) and TRBJ2-5; 11 nucleotides match TRBD1. J gave up 7 bases and V 0 bases, and 4 bases lay outside the gene matches. The CDR3 is 15 residues long. Looked up from germline, CDR1 is LGHDT and CDR2 is YNNKEL (reference sequence).

V and J are TRBV20-1 and TRBJ2-1; 7 nucleotides align to TRBD2. Germline V gene data show CDR1 as DFQATT and CDR2 as SNEGSKA (reference sequence). Unmatched junction bases numbered 10, after V lost 3 bases and J lost 5 bases. The CDR3 covers 15 residues. CDR3 DNA: TGCAGTGCTAGTCCCCCTAGCGGACCGAACAATGAGCAGTTCTTC. Its translation is CSASPPSGPNNEQFF.

V and J are TRBV5-1 and TRBJ2-7; 7 bases map to TRBD2. Germline V gene data show CDR1 as SGHRS and CDR2 as YFSETQ. Unmatched junction bases numbered 6, after V lost 1 base and J lost 5 bases. This CDR3 spans 14 amino acids. CDR3: CASSLYERGDEQYF. The CDR3 nucleotides read TGCGCCAGCAGCTTGTATGAGCGGGGCGACGAGCAGTACTTC. Full variable domain (outside the CDR3, taken from reference TRBV5-1 and TRBJ2-7): KAGVTQTPRYLIKTRGQQVTLSCSPISGHRSVSWYQQTPGQGLQFLFEYFSETQRNKGNFPGRFSGRQFSNSRSEMNVSTLELGDSALYLCASSLYERGDEQYFGPGTRLTVT.

The genes are TRBV5-1 and TRBJ1-1; TRBD1 is a possible D gene (6 bases). V was shortened by 4 bases and J by 1 base, with 17 bases between the two germline ends. Germline V gives CDR1 SGHRS, CDR2 YFSETQ. The CDR3 totals 16 residues. CDR3 nucleotide sequence: TGCGCCAGCAGCCCAACCGCGGGGGCGAGGAACACTGAAGCTTTCTTT. Encoded protein: CASSPTAGARNTEAFF.

The V gene is TRBV5-1, the J gene TRBJ1-6; possible D gene TRBD1, 5 bases. Trimming took 0 bases from V and 10 from J, leaving 17 bases between them. Germline V gives CDR1 SGHRS, CDR2 YFSETQ. The CDR3 length is 16 residues. CDR3 in DNA: TGCGCCAGCAGCTTGGAAGGGACGGTCGGCGGATCACCCCTCCACTTT. Residues: CASSLEGTVGGSPLHF.

This clone showed up just once. The chain couples TRBV6-6 to TRBJ1-1; 9 bases map to TRBD1. The CDR3 length is 15 residues. Germline-derived CDR1 and CDR2 are MNHNY and SVGAGI (reference sequence). V lost 9 bases, J lost 0 bases, and 8 bases stayed unmatched. DNA for the CDR3: TGTGCCAGTACGACAGGGGGGAGCATGAACACTGAAGCTTTCTTT. Its protein is CASTTGGSMNTEAFF.

Only a few counts were recorded for this clone. This chain connects TRBV3-1 (or the pseudogene TRBV3-2) to TRBJ1-2; 10 bases align to TRBD1. The junction had 5 bases not matched to a gene; V was cut back by 3 bases and J by 13 bases. Germline lookup yields CDR1 LGHDT and CDR2 YNNKEL (reference sequence). The CDR3 sequence is 12 residues long. CDR3 region: CASSQGDRGITF. The CDR3 DNA reads TGTGCCAGCAGCCAGGGGGACAGGGGCATCACCTTC.

V is TRBV10-3 and J is TRBJ2-1; 9 positions agree with TRBD1. Germline V lookup: CDR1 ENHRY, CDR2 SYGVKD. V trimming: 10 bases; J trimming: 4 bases; junction bases outside the gene matches: 11. The CDR3 is 15 amino acids. Here the CDR3 reads CATTLRQGEYNEQFF. For the CDR3, the DNA is TGTGCCACCACCCTTCGACAGGGGGAGTACAATGAGCAGTTCTTC.

The sample holds a few counts of this clone. The chain joins TRBV11-2 to TRBJ1-4, with 11 bases that match TRBD1. Looked up from germline, CDR1 is SGHAT and CDR2 is FQNNGV. J was trimmed by 10 bases and V by 5 bases; bases with no gene match: 9. CDR3 length: 15 residues. The CDR3 DNA reads as TGTGCCAGCAGCCAAGGCTGGACAGGGGGCGTAAAACTGTTTTTT. Translating it yields CASSQGWTGGVKLFF.

This chain joins TRBV5-1 and TRBJ1-4; tentative D call: TRBD1 (6 bases). The CDR3 sequence is 17 residues long. The V end was cut by 0 bases, the J end by 0 bases, with 12 bases between. Germline V gene data show CDR1 as SGHRS and CDR2 as YFSETQ. CDR3 amino acids: CASSLVGTKATNEKLFF. Here the CDR3 DNA reads TGCGCCAGCAGCTTGGTGGGGACAAAGGCAACTAATGAAAAACTGTTTTTT.